This TCR beta chain was recovered during a study of regulatory T cells in long-lasting Graves disease. Concerning this clonotype itself: The antigen is undetermined.

Time point meaning: persistent/refractory GD, antithyroid drugs over 5 years with positive TRAb. Scientists built the TCR library using RNA that was extracted from PBMCs. Graves' disease diagnosis used American Thyroid Association guidelines. HTBI primers from iRepertoire and Arm-PCR of CDR3 regions yielded the TCR beta libraries. TCRdb re-called the multiplex PCR reads with MiXCR, one entry per CDR3 protein. The sample has a few hundred thousand distinct CDR3 sequences; about 20% are singletons. Study-wide results and caveats: With a small sample size, accuracy may have been reduced.

Germline CDR1 and CDR2: MNHEY and SVGAGI. The ends lost 0 bases at V and 7 bases at J; junction bases unmatched: 4. This CDR3 contains 15 residues. The input for sequencing was peripheral blood mononuclear cells (PBMCs), taken when the disease was refractory, from a patient treated with antithyroid drugs. This clonotype was obtained from a female donor with Graves disease. The chain combines TRBV6-5 with TRBJ1-5; 9 bases match TRBD1. CDR3 sequence: CASSYSGTGYQPQHF. CDR3 bases: TGTGCCAGCAGTTACTCCGGGACAGGGTACCAGCCCCAGCATTTT.